The source of this T cell receptor (beta chain) is a study of T cells expressing NK-cell markers. Regarding the study as a whole: In a few donors, these clonotypes also led the CD3+CD56-NKG2C+ fraction.

TCRdb reprocessed the 5' RACE reads and stores each CDR3 protein as one record, lacking DNA. The repertoire table contains about 540,000 distinct CDR3 sequences. The length of the CDR3 is 19 residues. Germline V lookup: CDR1 KGHDR, CDR2 SFDVKD. As for this clonotype: What it recognizes is unknown.

Sequencing used blood T cells: a sorted CD56 or NKG2C T cell subset, CD4+ or CD8+ T cells, or bulk PBMC T cells (not recorded which). The clonotype originates from a man aged 18 to 29 in good health. The V and J genes are TRBV24-1 and TRBJ2-3; TCRdb's D gene call, TRBD2, goes unchecked for lack of DNA. The CDR3: CATSDSQIVAGRGTDTQYF.